This T cell receptor beta chain was documented in a study of radiotherapy plus CTLA-4 blockade in lung cancer. Study overall: Objective responses were observed in less than 20% of patients, and disease control was achieved by approximately 30%.

Study findings and constraints: TCR clones from tumors expanded in blood after radiotherapy plus ipilimumab. Early clonal dynamics of blood T cells, together with interferon-beta, were reported as the best response predictor.

As concerns this clone: The antigen remains unidentified.

Germline CDR1 is MDHEN and CDR2 is SYDVKM. This CDR3 region has 15 residues. Losses at the gene ends were 6 bases for V and 1 base for J; bases not matched to a gene: 4. Profiled with immunoSEQ multiplex PCR; TCRdb holds only in-frame clones, not every one. Of about 83,000 clones listed, 60% to 85% were seen once; the top ten hold 3% to 4.5%. The source was peripheral blood, collected from a patient treated with radiotherapy plus ipilimumab. The rearrangement uses TRBV28 and TRBJ1-1, with 11 bases fitting TRBD1. The source is a human donor with non-small cell lung cancer who had a partial response to radiotherapy plus ipilimumab. Some clones in this sample may be carry-over from other donors' samples. The DNA of the CDR3 is TGTGCCAGCAGATGGACAGGGGGCGGGAACACTGAAGCTTTCTTT. It specifies CASRWTGGGNTEAFF.